This record looks at one T cell receptor (beta chain) sequence and its context. Gene names follow the mouse nomenclature. The read finishes 1 residue shy of the CDR3 end, and the germline J gene is used to complete it. The CDR3 covers 13 residues. The V gene's germline CDR1 is FNHDT and CDR2 SITEND (reference sequence). Trimming cost V 2 bases and J 6 bases; bases outside gene matches: 3. This entry is derived from a study of tissue T cells after allogeneic stem cell transplantation. Data came from immunoSEQ multiplex PCR; TCRdb stores just in-frame clones and leaves some out. The sample carries roughly 20,000 clones, almost 70% recorded once.

The TCR was taken from a female BALB/c mouse in good health. The mice in this strain carry MHC haplotype H2-d. The V and J genes are TRBV19 and TRBJ2-5, with 7 bases lining up with TRBD2. The sequenced sample consisted of blood. The DNA read from the CDR3 is TGTGCCAGCAGTATGTGGGGGGTTGACACCCAGTAC. It yields the protein CASSMWGVDTQY. The entire CDR3 is CASSMWGVDTQYF.